The clone carrying this TCR beta chain appeared a few times. TCRdb re-called the RT-PCR reads through MiXCR, storing one row per CDR3 protein. The sample includes about 960,000 distinct CDR3 sequences, around 17% of them seen just once. These data are taken from a study of patients and donors after allogeneic stem cell transplantation. In germline, CDR1 is LGHNA, CDR2 YSLEER. The CDR3 consists of 14 residues. The V segment lost 1 base and the J segment 9 bases; nucleotides outside the gene matches: 9. The genes are TRBV4-3 and TRBJ2-7, with 7 bases fitting TRBD1. This receptor was taken from a human donor who was either an allogeneic HSCT recipient or a stem cell or donor lymphocyte infusion donor (not recorded which). It is not recorded whose cells these are; they may come from a transplant donor. Sequencing was performed on blood, either unsorted or a sorted T cell fraction (not recorded which). The CDR3 nucleotides are TGCGCCAGCAGCCAAGTTCCCCAAGGGGGCGGGCAGTACTTC. Protein product: CASSQVPQGGGQYF.